The 30 T cell receptor beta chains listed next were all sequenced from one sample in a study of OX40 agonist ivuxolimab in advanced cancers. Generated by immunoSEQ multiplex PCR, the TCRdb table keeps only in-frame clones and is missing some. The table lists some 70,000 clones, roughly 89% of them singletons. The sequencing used CD4+ or CD8+ T cells sorted from blood, collected in a trial of the OX40 agonist ivuxolimab. Receptor source: an adult with an advanced solid tumor such as melanoma, head and neck, liver or kidney cancer.

In its sample, this clone was seen a few times. The chain uses TRBV5-4 and TRBJ1-2; TRBD1 agrees at 9 bases. Germline V gene sequence: CDR1 SGHNT, CDR2 YYREEE (reference sequence). Germline trimming cut 4 bases from V and 2 bases from J; bases unmatched to any gene: 6. The CDR3 loop spans 15 amino acids. The CDR3 nucleotides are TGTGCCAGCAGCGCCGCGACAGGGGGGAACTATGGCTACACCTTC. This sequence encodes CASSAATGGNYGYTF.

The J gene is TRBJ2-3, the V gene TRBV11-2; 8 nucleotides match TRBD1. The germline gives CDR1 SGHAT, CDR2 FQNNGV. The CDR3 has 15 residues. With 3 bases clipped from V and 2 bases from J, the junction kept 4 bases outside the gene matches. The DNA for the CDR3 is TGTGCCAGCAGCTTCGACAGGGGACCCACAGATACGCAGTATTTT. Translation: CASSFDRGPTDTQYF.

The chain has TRBV5-1 and TRBJ2-7; D gene unclear. CDR3 size: 14 residues. With 5 bases removed from V and 2 bases from J, the gap between germline ends came to 14 bases. CDR1 SGHRS and CDR2 YFSETQ come from the germline V gene. The CDR3 sequence is CASSPASRAYEQYF. CDR3 in DNA: TGCGCCAGCAGTCCCGCGAGTAGAGCCTACGAGCAGTACTTC.

This chain connects TRBV15 to TRBJ2-7; D perhaps matches TRBD1 (5 bases). This CDR3 is 13 amino acids long. Germline lookup yields CDR1 LNHNV and CDR2 YYDKDF (reference sequence). Between the trimmed V and J ends, which lost 2 bases and 7 bases, there was a span of 12 bases. The DNA of the CDR3 is TGTGCCACCAGCAGAAATCAGGGTTGGGAGCAGTACTTC. Residues: CATSRNQGWEQYF.

This chain links TRBV5-1 with TRBJ1-3; D is ambiguous. Germline lookup yields CDR1 SGHRS and CDR2 YFSETQ. V was trimmed by 0 bases and J by 4 bases, leaving 8 bases between them. CDR3 length: 14 residues. CDR3 in amino acids: CASSLENGGNTIYF. Written as DNA, the CDR3 is TGCGCCAGCAGCTTGGAAAACGGGGGAAACACCATATATTTT.

CDR3 DNA: TGTGCCAGCAGCCTCAGGGGGACAGAGTACACAGATACGCAGTATTTT. Translation gives CASSLRGTEYTDTQYF. The V gene is TRBV27, the J gene TRBJ2-3; 7 nucleotides agree with TRBD1. CDR3 length equals 16 residues. The V segment lost 6 bases and the J segment 2 bases; nucleotides outside the gene matches: 11. Germline assignment: CDR1 MNHEY and CDR2 SMNVEV (reference sequence).

The chain links TRBV4-1 to TRBJ1-2; TRBD1 matches 7 bases. CDR1 MGHRA and CDR2 YSYEKL come from the germline V gene. The V gene end was trimmed by 1 base and the J gene end by 0 bases; junction bases not matched to a gene: 2. CDR3 length equals 15 residues. The CDR3 nucleotides read TGCGCCAGCAGCCAAGGAGGGGGCTCTAACTATGGCTACACCTTC. Residues: CASSQGGGSNYGYTF.

J is TRBJ2-1 and V is TRBV28; D not certain. Germline V gene sequence: CDR1 MDHEN, CDR2 SYDVKM. This CDR3 region has 12 residues. V was shortened by 1 base and J by 8 bases, with 6 bases between the two germline ends. The CDR3 reads CASSLSHYEQFF. CDR3 coding DNA: TGTGCCAGCAGTTTATCCCATTATGAGCAGTTCTTC.

The chain links TRBV7-2 to TRBJ2-1; D may correspond to TRBD1 or TRBD2 (6 bases each). Trimming removed 4 bases from V and 7 bases from J, with 17 bases in between. The CDR3 has 15 amino acids. Germline V gene sequence: CDR1 SGHTA, CDR2 FQGNSA. Here the CDR3 reads CASSSRGGQRNEQFF. CDR3 in DNA: TGTGCCAGCAGCTCCCGAGGGGGGCAGCGGAATGAGCAGTTCTTC.

The chain recombines TRBV4-3 with TRBJ1-2, with D perhaps TRBD1 (6 bases). V was pared by 1 base and J by 8 bases, with 23 bases between. The CDR3 consists of 17 residues. The V gene's germline CDR1 is LGHNA and CDR2 YSLEER. The CDR3 loop is CASSQGVLVGGAEGYTF. The CDR3 DNA reads as TGCGCCAGCAGCCAAGGTGTATTGGTCGGGGGCGCGGAGGGCTACACCTTC.

The chain is built from TRBV18 and TRBJ1-3, with unresolved D. The germline V gene encodes CDR1 KGHSH and CDR2 LQKENI. V lost 4 bases and J 0 bases, leaving 7 bases between the germline ends. This CDR3 region has 14 residues. The CDR3 is CASSQTDSGNTIYF. DNA of the CDR3: TGTGCCAGCTCACAGACCGACTCTGGAAACACCATATATTTT.

V usage is TRBV6-5 and J usage is TRBJ1-5; 11 nucleotides align to TRBD1. Germline V gene data show CDR1 as MNHEY and CDR2 as SVGAGI. CDR3 length: 16 residues. V lost 4 bases and J lost 7; bases outside the gene matches: 9. DNA for the CDR3: TGTGCCAGCAGTTCCGGGACAGGGGGATTTGGGCAGCCCCAGCATTTT. The encoded protein is CASSSGTGGFGQPQHF.

The chain uses TRBV6-1 and TRBJ1-2; D not resolved. The CDR3 contains 14 residues. V lost 6 bases, J lost 7 bases, and 18 bases lay in between. CDR1 is MNHNS, CDR2 SASEGT, per germline. CDR3 region: CASSPVSMVAGYTF. The DNA of the CDR3 is TGTGCCAGCAGCCCAGTTTCTATGGTTGCTGGCTACACCTTC.

The chain recombines TRBV28 with TRBJ1-1; D remains unclear. Trimming took off 8 bases at V and 5 bases at J, with 9 bases between the two ends. From germline, CDR1 is MDHEN and CDR2 SYDVKM. The CDR3 runs 11 residues. The CDR3 sequence: CASGPGTEAFF. The DNA for the CDR3 is TGTGCCAGCGGGCCGGGTACTGAAGCTTTCTTT.

The V call is TRBV9, the J call TRBJ1-6, with D unresolved. Germline-derived CDR1 and CDR2 are SGDLS and YYNGEE. The CDR3 extends over 14 amino acids. V was shortened by 0 bases and J by 11 bases, with 12 bases between the two germline ends. CDR3 loop: CASSVDLIGTPLHF. The CDR3 nucleotides are TGTGCCAGCAGCGTAGATTTAATAGGAACACCCCTCCACTTT.

This clone is a singleton in its sample. The chain combines TRBV5-8 with TRBJ2-5, with 11 bases aligning to TRBD1. Germline CDR1 is SGHTS and CDR2 is YDEGEE. V lost 1 base and J lost 5; bases outside the gene matches: 4. This CDR3 has 15 amino acids. CDR3 bases: TGTGCCAGCAGCTTGTTGGGACAGGGGGAGGAGACCCAGTACTTC. Amino acid sequence: CASSLLGQGEETQYF.

The chain couples TRBV18 to TRBJ1-3, with 10 bases that match TRBD1. CDR3 size: 18 residues. J lost 3 bases, V lost 3 bases, and 11 bases had no gene match. CDR1 is KGHSH and CDR2 is LQKENI in the germline V gene. CDR3 protein: CASSPATGGAGFGNTIYF. DNA of the CDR3: TGTGCCAGCTCACCCGCGACAGGGGGCGCTGGATTTGGAAACACCATATATTTT.

This clone was counted only a few times. Additional DNA sequences in this sample encode the identical CDR3. The chain uses TRBV6-5 and TRBJ1-5; D is undetermined. The CDR3 sequence is 13 residues long. The germline CDR1 and CDR2 sequences are MNHEY and SVGAGI. The germline V and J ends were trimmed by 8 bases and 2 bases, with 10 bases remaining between them. In DNA form, the CDR3 reads TGTGCCAGCTCCCGCGGCGGCAATCAGCCCCAGCATTTT. Translation: CASSRGGNQPQHF.

V is TRBV6-5 and J is TRBJ1-1; D not resolved. Trimming pared 4 bases from V and 4 bases from J, leaving 13 bases between. The CDR3 totals 14 residues. The germline CDR1 and CDR2 sequences are MNHEY and SVGAGI. For the CDR3, the DNA is TGTGCCAGCAGTTCCAGCGATTCGGGCACTGAAGCTTTCTTT. This codes for CASSSSDSGTEAFF.

The rearrangement uses TRBV2 and TRBJ1-1; D remains ambiguous. Trimming removed 11 bases at V and 7 bases at J, with 20 bases between. Germline values: CDR1 SNHLY, CDR2 FYNNEI. The CDR3 contains 13 residues. CDR3 DNA: TGTGCCGCATCCGACGGAGCGAGCTTTGAAGCTTTCTTT. It specifies CAASDGASFEAFF.

The gene calls are TRBV18 and TRBJ2-7; D is perhaps TRBD2 (5 bases). This CDR3 is 14 amino acids long. CDR1 and CDR2 (germline): KGHSH, LQKENI. V shed 2 bases and J shed 3 bases, with 11 bases lying between them. CDR3 DNA sequence: TGTGCCAGCTCACCAAAGAGGGAAGGCTACGAGCAGTACTTC. Translating it yields CASSPKREGYEQYF.

The chain recombines TRBV10-3 with TRBJ2-1; D remains ambiguous. The CDR3 is 12 residues long. Germline values: CDR1 ENHRY, CDR2 SYGVKD. Deletions cut 8 bases from V and 2 bases from J, with 7 bases between. The CDR3 region is CAISAPYNEQFF. CDR3 DNA: TGTGCCATCTCCGCTCCCTACAATGAGCAGTTCTTC.

The V and J genes are TRBV7-9 and TRBJ2-1, with 9 bases aligning to TRBD1. After removal of 3 bases from V and 9 bases from J, the junction contained 6 bases not matched to a gene. The CDR3 totals 14 residues. Germline V CDR1 and CDR2: SEHNR, FQNEAQ (reference sequence). The CDR3 nucleotides read TGTGCCAGCAGCTTTAGGACAGGGGATAGTGAGCAGTTCTTC. Translation: CASSFRTGDSEQFF.

The V and J genes are TRBV7-2 and TRBJ2-1; D possibly corresponds to TRBD2 (6 bases). This CDR3 is 17 amino acids long. Trimming pared 2 bases from V and 5 bases from J, leaving 19 bases between. Germline V CDR1 and CDR2: SGHTA, FQGNSA. DNA for the CDR3: TGTGCCAGCAGCTTAAACCGGGCCCGGAGGGTTCACAATGAGCAGTTCTTC. Translated, it gives CASSLNRARRVHNEQFF. The full variable domain, completed using reference TRBV7-2 and TRBJ2-1, is GAGVSQSPSNKVTEKGKDVELRCDPISGHTALYWYRQSLGQGLEFLIYFQGNSAPDKSGLPSDRFSAERTGGSVSTLTIQRTQQEDSAVYLCASSLNRARRVHNEQFFGPGTRLTVL.

This chain joins TRBV12-5 and TRBJ1-1; D may be TRBD1 (5 bases). Between the trimmed V and J ends, which lost 2 bases and 5 bases, there was a span of 12 bases. Germline CDR1 is LGHNT and CDR2 is FRNRAP. The CDR3 is 14 amino acids. The chain's CDR3 is CASGLTQGWTEAFF. DNA for the CDR3: TGTGCTAGTGGTTTGACCCAGGGATGGACTGAAGCTTTCTTT. The entire variable domain, with the rest obtained from reference TRBV12-5 and TRBJ1-1, is as follows: DARVTQTPRHKVTEMGQEVTMRCQPILGHNTVFWYRQTMMQGLELLAYFRNRAPLDDSGMPKDRFSAEMPDATLATLKIQPSEPRDSAVYFCASGLTQGWTEAFFGQGTRLTVV.

This chain joins TRBV4-3 and TRBJ1-4, with TRBD1 matching over 9 bases. V gave up 0 bases and J gave up 7 bases; unmatched junction bases: 6. Germline CDR1 LGHNA, CDR2 YSLEER. The length of the CDR3 is 16 residues. CDR3 DNA: TGCGCCAGCAGCCAAGAAAGGTGGACAGGGGTTGAAAAACTGTTTTTT. Translating gives CASSQERWTGVEKLFF.

This chain uses TRBV5-1 with TRBJ1-3; 12 bases line up with TRBD1. Germline trimming cut 4 bases from V and 3 bases from J; bases unmatched to any gene: 8. The CDR3 runs 17 residues. The V gene's germline CDR1 is SGHRS and CDR2 YFSETQ. CDR3 sequence reads: CASSPGTGGNYGNTIYF. DNA of the CDR3: TGCGCCAGCAGCCCCGGGACAGGGGGCAATTATGGAAACACCATATATTTT.

A few counts support this clone. The chain recombines TRBV6-1 with TRBJ1-6, with 7 bases identical to TRBD1. Germline-derived CDR1 and CDR2 are MNHNS and SASEGT. This CDR3 comprises 14 residues. Trimming removed 1 base from V and 10 bases from J; junction bases left unmatched: 4. CDR3 region: CASSEVDRVSPLHF. CDR3 DNA: TGTGCCAGCAGTGAAGTAGACAGGGTATCACCCCTCCACTTT.

V is TRBV7-2 and J is TRBJ2-5; 7 nucleotides line up with TRBD1. The junction had 10 bases not matched to a gene; V was cut back by 5 bases and J by 4 bases. The CDR3 consists of 15 residues. Germline-derived CDR1 and CDR2 are SGHTA and FQGNSA. The CDR3 DNA follows: TGTGCCAGCAGCCCACAGGGGAATAATACAGAGACCCAGTACTTC. It translates to CASSPQGNNTETQYF. The full variable domain, rest sourced from reference TRBV7-2 and TRBJ2-5, is GAGVSQSPSNKVTEKGKDVELRCDPISGHTALYWYRQSLGQGLEFLIYFQGNSAPDKSGLPSDRFSAERTGGSVSTLTIQRTQQEDSAVYLCASSPQGNNTETQYFGPGTRLLVL.

CDR3 sequence reads: CASSASGTLTCEQYF. Here the CDR3 DNA reads TGTGCCAGTAGTGCCAGCGGGACATTGACCTGCGAGCAGTACTTC. V gene TRBV19 combines with J gene TRBJ2-7; perhaps TRBD2 as D (7 bases). V lost 5 bases and J 6 bases, leaving 20 bases between the germline ends. The CDR3 runs 15 residues. Germline lookup yields CDR1 LNHDA and CDR2 SQIVND (reference sequence). Drawing the rest from reference TRBV19 and TRBJ2-7, the complete variable domain is DGGITQSPKYLFRKEGQNVTLSCEQNLNHDAMYWYRQDPGQGLRLIYYSQIVNDFQKGDIAEGYSVSREKKESFPLTVTSAQKNPTAFYLCASSASGTLTCEQYFGPGTRLTVT.